This entry lists 20 T cell receptor beta chains sequenced from one sample in a study of blood T cells in healthy people across ages. It was with a sample-barcoded 5' primer and a J-beta primer mix that a second PCR of about 6 to 11 cycles was run. Via MiXCR, TCRdb re-called the 5' RACE reads, giving one row per CDR3 protein. The repertoire has approximately 820,000 distinct CDR3 sequences, 40% to 50% of them found once; the top ten carry 15% to 25%. The specimen was blood. These receptors all stem from a man aged 60 to 69 in good health.

This clonotype showed up just a few times. The CDR3, as DNA: TGTGCCAGCAGCTTAAATGGGGGGCGCGAAGATACGCAGTATTTT. This codes for CASSLNGGREDTQYF. The chain combines TRBV7-3 with TRBJ2-3, with D perhaps given as TRBD1 or TRBD2 (6 bases each). Per the germline V gene, CDR1 is SGHTA and CDR2 is FQGTGA. The CDR3 has 15 amino acids. V was cut by 1 base and J by 5 bases, with 13 bases left in between. The variable domain in full, completed from reference TRBV7-3 and TRBJ2-3, reads GAGVSQTPSNKVTEKGKYVELRCDPISGHTALYWYRQSLGQGPEFLIYFQGTGAADDSGLPNDRFFAVRPEGSVSTLKIQRTERGDSAVYLCASSLNGGREDTQYFGPGTRLTVL.

By share, this clonotype counts as medium-sized. V usage is TRBV7-6 and J usage is TRBJ2-2; 9 bases fit TRBD1. The V gene's germline CDR1 is SGHVS and CDR2 FNYEAQ. There are 14 residues in the CDR3. The V gene end was trimmed by 6 bases and the J gene end by 5 bases; junction bases not matched to a gene: 4. DNA of the CDR3: TGTGCCAGCAGACGGACAGGGGTTACCGGGGAGCTGTTTTTT. Translating it yields CASRRTGVTGELFF.

The rearrangement uses TRBV12-3 or TRBV12-4 and TRBJ2-1, with a possible D match to TRBD2 (5 bases). The V and J ends lost 2 bases and 4 bases respectively, with 12 bases between them. This CDR3 has 15 amino acids. The CDR3 is CASSLRGWFYNEQFF. The CDR3 nucleotides read TGTGCCAGCAGTTTAAGAGGGTGGTTTTACAATGAGCAGTTCTTC.

CDR3 sequence reads: CASSKGSSGGTHKAYEQYF. CDR3 DNA sequence: TGTGCCAGCAGCAAGGGTTCGAGTGGTGGGACCCACAAGGCCTACGAGCAGTACTTC. The chain has TRBV21-1 and TRBJ2-7; the table's TRBD1 call for D was not verified on the DNA. TRBV21-1 is a pseudogene segment. CDR3 size: 19 residues.

V is TRBV5-1 and J is TRBJ2-5, with D maybe TRBD2 (6 bases). This CDR3 comprises 15 residues. CDR1 SGHRS and CDR2 YFSETQ come from the germline V gene. Between the trimmed V and J ends, which lost 3 bases and 1 base, there was a span of 13 bases. In DNA form, the CDR3 reads TGCGCCAGCAGCTACCTCGGGACTCGCCAAGAGACCCAGTACTTC. Its translation is CASSYLGTRQETQYF. The full variable domain, its missing parts supplied by reference TRBV5-1 and TRBJ2-5, is KAGVTQTPRYLIKTRGQQVTLSCSPISGHRSVSWYQQTPGQGLQFLFEYFSETQRNKGNFPGRFSGRQFSNSRSEMNVSTLELGDSALYLCASSYLGTRQETQYFGPGTRLLVL.

The chain uses TRBV2 and TRBJ2-7; D ambiguous. CDR3 length: 15 amino acids. Germline V gives CDR1 SNHLY, CDR2 FYNNEI. V was clipped by 3 bases and J by 5 bases, with 17 bases between them. CDR3 DNA: TGTGCCAGCAGTGAGGGATGGGAATCGGTGGACGAGCAGTACTTC. This gives the protein CASSEGWESVDEQYF.

This clonotype was recorded at least ten times. The genes are TRBV5-1 and TRBJ2-5; D is unclear. In germline, CDR1 is SGHRS, CDR2 YFSETQ. The CDR3 consists of 15 residues. Trimming removed 3 bases from V and 2 bases from J, with 14 bases in between. The CDR3 region is CASSSSGSQQETQYF. The CDR3 DNA sequence: TGCGCCAGCAGCTCCTCCGGATCTCAGCAAGAGACCCAGTACTTC.

This clonotype was detected a few times. The rearrangement links TRBV25-1 to TRBJ2-5, with 9 bases that match TRBD2. V was clipped by 2 bases and J by 0 bases; unmatched bases: 1. CDR1 is MGHDK and CDR2 is SYGVNS in the germline V gene. The CDR3 consists of 15 residues. The CDR3 nucleotides read TGTGCCAGCAGTGAAGCTAGCGGGGACCAAGAGACCCAGTACTTC. Protein product: CASSEASGDQETQYF. The full variable domain, completed using reference TRBV25-1 and TRBJ2-5, is EADIYQTPRYLVIGTGKKITLECSQTMGHDKMYWYQQDPGMELHLIHYSYGVNSTEKGDLSSESTVSRIRTEHFPLTLESARPSHTSQYLCASSEASGDQETQYFGPGTRLLVL.

This clonotype came up a few times. The gene calls are TRBV4-1 and TRBJ1-4; TRBD1 matches at 7 bases. This CDR3 region has 16 residues. Germline-derived CDR1 and CDR2 are MGHRA and YSYEKL. Germline trimming cut 1 base from V and 3 bases from J; bases unmatched to any gene: 5. CDR3 protein: CASSQVSGGPNEKLFF. The CDR3 region has the DNA TGCGCCAGCAGCCAAGTATCAGGGGGGCCTAATGAAAAACTGTTTTTT.

V and J are TRBV10-3 and TRBJ2-1; 7 nucleotides align to TRBD1. The CDR3 runs to 14 residues. Germline CDR1 reads ENHRY; CDR2 reads SYGVKD. The CDR3 here is CVISQGKGADEQFF. In DNA form, the CDR3 reads TGTGTCATTTCACAGGGGAAGGGGGCGGATGAGCAGTTCTTC.

This clonotype was seen only a few times. The chain employs TRBV6-5 and TRBJ2-2; 8 positions match TRBD1. This CDR3 contains 15 residues. Germline loops: CDR1 MNHEY, CDR2 SVGAGI. With V trimmed by 2 bases and J by 4 bases, 3 bases remained unmatched. CDR3: CASSYRTGLTGELFF. DNA for the CDR3: TGTGCCAGCAGTTACAGGACAGGGCTCACCGGGGAGCTGTTTTTT.

The gene calls are TRBV7-9 and TRBJ2-2, with TRBD1 matching over 7 bases. V shed 4 bases and J 1 base; nucleotides not matched to a gene: 18. From germline, CDR1 is SEHNR and CDR2 FQNEAQ (reference sequence). This CDR3 spans 20 amino acids. The CDR3 loop reads CASSSLLTSGTELNTGELFF. The CDR3, as DNA: TGTGCCAGCAGCTCACTCCTTACGTCCGGGACAGAATTGAACACCGGGGAGCTGTTTTTT.

This clonotype has a count of ten or more. J is TRBJ2-1 and V is TRBV7-9; D assignment may be TRBD1 or TRBD2 (6 bases each). Deletions cut 8 bases from V and 6 bases from J, with 11 bases between. The CDR3 consists of 12 residues. CDR1 is SEHNR and CDR2 is FQNEAQ in the germline V gene (reference sequence). The CDR3 sequence is CASAEGGNEQFF. CDR3 sequence (DNA): TGTGCCAGCGCCGAGGGGGGCAATGAGCAGTTCTTC.

This sequence joins TRBV6-5 and TRBJ1-1; possibly TRBD1 for D (5 bases). V lost 2 bases, J lost 0 bases, and 7 bases lay in between. Per germline, CDR1 MNHEY and CDR2 SVGAGI. This CDR3 comprises 14 residues. The CDR3 spells CASSYRQMNTEAFF. Written as DNA, the CDR3 is TGTGCCAGCAGTTACCGACAGATGAACACTGAAGCTTTCTTT.

The chain joins TRBV12-3 or TRBV12-4 to TRBJ1-1, with a tentative D call TRBD1 (6 bases). CDR3 length equals 12 residues. Trimming pared 5 bases from V and 8 bases from J, leaving 12 bases between. The CDR3 loop is CASSINRAEAFF. The CDR3 DNA sequence: TGTGCCAGCAGTATTAACAGGGCGGAAGCTTTCTTT.

This clonotype turned up a few times. This chain connects TRBV29-1 to TRBJ1-1; maybe TRBD1 (6 bases). The CDR3 sequence is 12 residues long. Germline CDR1 reads SQVTM; CDR2 reads ANQGSEA. V was shortened by 4 bases and J by 5 bases, with 11 bases between the two germline ends. CDR3 region: CSVVWGATEAFF. Here the CDR3 DNA reads TGCAGCGTTGTGTGGGGGGCTACTGAAGCTTTCTTT.

The gene calls are TRBV4-3 and TRBJ1-2; 9 bases line up with TRBD1. Trimming cost V 4 bases and J 6 bases; bases outside gene matches: 15. Germline assignment: CDR1 LGHNA and CDR2 YSLEER. This CDR3 is built from 17 residues. As DNA, the CDR3 is TGCGCCAGCAGCCGCCAGATCGGGACAGGGAGCGGGGATGGCTACACCTTC. Protein sequence: CASSRQIGTGSGDGYTF.

The chain employs TRBV12-3 or TRBV12-4 and TRBJ2-3; D is unclear. Deletions cut 0 bases from V and 8 bases from J, with 9 bases between. CDR3 length: 13 residues. The CDR3 region is CASSLAPASTQYF. The CDR3 nucleotides read TGTGCCAGCAGTTTAGCCCCAGCGAGTACGCAGTATTTT.

The V gene is TRBV7-9, the J gene TRBJ2-7, with 8 nucleotides matching TRBD1. CDR3 length: 15 amino acids. V dropped 5 bases and J dropped 3; count of bases not matched to a gene: 9. Germline-derived CDR1 and CDR2 are SEHNR and FQNEAQ (reference sequence). The CDR3: CASSIGQGRHYEQYF. The DNA for the CDR3 is TGTGCCAGCAGCATAGGACAGGGAAGGCACTACGAGCAGTACTTC.

The table lists this clonotype with a few counts. This chain joins TRBV4-3 and TRBJ1-4; no firm D call. V lost 3 bases to trimming and J lost 8 bases, with 13 bases between them. CDR1 is LGHNA, CDR2 YSLEER, per germline. The CDR3 totals 14 residues. The DNA of the CDR3 is TGCGCCAGCAGCCAGGGTTATATGGGGGAAAAACTGTTTTTT. It encodes CASSQGYMGEKLFF.